This TCR beta chain was obtained from a study of early T cells in non-severe SARS-CoV-2 infection. On the study more broadly: The study sequenced bulk RNA from unsorted whole blood, with chains unpaired.

Tagging with unique molecular identifiers was applied to individual cDNA molecules. One entry per CDR3 protein results from TCRdb running MiXCR on the 5' RACE reads. The sample includes 85,000 to 90,000 distinct CDR3 sequences, roughly 14% of them seen just once. In regard to this clonotype: Antigen: not known.

Findings of the study overall: VDJdb-based annotation leaned toward anti-spike CD8 responses and missed private and CD4 specificities.

Trimming stripped 7 bases from V and 0 bases from J, with 16 bases between. Germline-derived CDR1 and CDR2 are MNHEY and SMNVEV (reference sequence). This CDR3 region has 16 residues. Sequenced sample: whole blood. The receptor was derived from an adult who was a healthcare worker with PCR-confirmed SARS-CoV-2 infection or an uninfected control (not recorded which). V and J are TRBV27 and TRBJ1-3, with D possibly matching TRBD1 (6 bases). The CDR3 coding sequence is TGTGCCAGCAAGACTGTAAGGGGGTCCTCTGGAAACACCATATATTTT. It is translated as CASKTVRGSSGNTIYF.